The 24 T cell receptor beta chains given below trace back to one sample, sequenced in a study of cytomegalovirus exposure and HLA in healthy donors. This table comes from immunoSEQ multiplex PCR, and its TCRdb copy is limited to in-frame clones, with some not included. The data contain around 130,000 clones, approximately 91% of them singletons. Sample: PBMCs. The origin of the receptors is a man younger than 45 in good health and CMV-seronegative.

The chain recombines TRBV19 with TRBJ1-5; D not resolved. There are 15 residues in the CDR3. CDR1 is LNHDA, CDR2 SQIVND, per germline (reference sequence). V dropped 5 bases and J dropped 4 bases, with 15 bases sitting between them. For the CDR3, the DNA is TGTGCCAGTAGTTTTGACACTGATGGGAATCAGCCCCAGCATTTT. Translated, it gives CASSFDTDGNQPQHF.

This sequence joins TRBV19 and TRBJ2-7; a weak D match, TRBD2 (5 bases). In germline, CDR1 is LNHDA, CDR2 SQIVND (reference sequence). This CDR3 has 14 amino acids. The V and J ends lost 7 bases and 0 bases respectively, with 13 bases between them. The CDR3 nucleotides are TGTGCCAGTATGGGGAGTTCGAGCTCCTACGAGCAGTACTTC. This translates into CASMGSSSSYEQYF.

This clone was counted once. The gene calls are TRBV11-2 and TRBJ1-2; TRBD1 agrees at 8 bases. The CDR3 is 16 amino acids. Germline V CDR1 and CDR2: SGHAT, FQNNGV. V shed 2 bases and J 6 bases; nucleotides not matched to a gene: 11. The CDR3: CASSLTAGWTGNGYTF. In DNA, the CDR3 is TGTGCCAGCAGCTTAACTGCCGGTTGGACAGGGAATGGCTACACCTTC.

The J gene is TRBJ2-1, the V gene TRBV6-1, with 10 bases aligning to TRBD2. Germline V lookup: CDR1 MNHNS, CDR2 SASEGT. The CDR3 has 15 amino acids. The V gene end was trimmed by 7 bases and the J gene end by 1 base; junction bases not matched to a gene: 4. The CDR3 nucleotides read TGTGCCAGCACCTTAGCGGGAGGTTCCTACAATGAGCAGTTCTTC. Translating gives CASTLAGGSYNEQFF.

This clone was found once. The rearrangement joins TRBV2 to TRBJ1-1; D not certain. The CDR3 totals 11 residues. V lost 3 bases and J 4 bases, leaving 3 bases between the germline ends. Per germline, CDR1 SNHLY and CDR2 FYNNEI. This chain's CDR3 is CASSDGTEAFF. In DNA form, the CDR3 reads TGTGCCAGCAGTGACGGCACTGAAGCTTTCTTT.

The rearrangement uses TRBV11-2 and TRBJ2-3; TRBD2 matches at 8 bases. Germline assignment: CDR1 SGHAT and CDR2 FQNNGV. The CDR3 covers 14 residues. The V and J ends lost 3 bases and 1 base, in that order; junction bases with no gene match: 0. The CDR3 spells CASSLTSGTDTQYF. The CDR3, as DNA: TGTGCCAGCAGCTTGACTAGCGGCACAGATACGCAGTATTTT. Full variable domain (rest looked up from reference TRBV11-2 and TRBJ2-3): EAGVAQSPRYKIIEKRQSVAFWCNPISGHATLYWYQQILGQGPKLLIQFQNNGVVDDSQLPKDRFSAERLKGVDSTLKIQPAKLEDSAVYLCASSLTSGTDTQYFGPGTRLTVL.

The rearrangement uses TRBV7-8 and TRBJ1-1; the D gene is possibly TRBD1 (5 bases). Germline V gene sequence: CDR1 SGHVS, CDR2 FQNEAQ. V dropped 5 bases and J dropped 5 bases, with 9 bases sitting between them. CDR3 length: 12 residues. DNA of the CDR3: TGTGCCAGCAGCCCGTACAGGACTGAAGCTTTCTTT. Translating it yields CASSPYRTEAFF.

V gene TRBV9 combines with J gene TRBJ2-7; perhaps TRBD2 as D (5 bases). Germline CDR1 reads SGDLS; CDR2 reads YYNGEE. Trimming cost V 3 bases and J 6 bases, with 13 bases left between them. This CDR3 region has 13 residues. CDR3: CASSAPRELEQYF. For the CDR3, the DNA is TGTGCCAGCAGCGCTCCGAGGGAGCTCGAGCAGTACTTC.

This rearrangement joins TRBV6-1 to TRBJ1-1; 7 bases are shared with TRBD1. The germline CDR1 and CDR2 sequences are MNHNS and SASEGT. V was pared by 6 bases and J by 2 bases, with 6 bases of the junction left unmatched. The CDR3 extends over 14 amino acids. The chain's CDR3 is CASSWGQTNTEAFF. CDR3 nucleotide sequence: TGTGCCAGCAGCTGGGGACAGACAAACACTGAAGCTTTCTTT.

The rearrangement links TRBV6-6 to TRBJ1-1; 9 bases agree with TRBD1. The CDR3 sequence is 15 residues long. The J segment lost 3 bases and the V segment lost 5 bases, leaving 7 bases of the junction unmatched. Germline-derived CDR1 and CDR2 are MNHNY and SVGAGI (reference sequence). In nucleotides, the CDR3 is TGTGCCAGCAGTCCACAGGGGGCGCGGGACACTGAAGCTTTCTTT. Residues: CASSPQGARDTEAFF.

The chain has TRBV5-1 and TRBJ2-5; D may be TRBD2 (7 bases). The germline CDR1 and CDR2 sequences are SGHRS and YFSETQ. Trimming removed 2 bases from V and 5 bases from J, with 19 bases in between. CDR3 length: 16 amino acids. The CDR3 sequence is CASSLGGDYPGETQYF. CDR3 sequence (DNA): TGCGCCAGCAGCTTAGGGGGGGACTACCCTGGGGAGACCCAGTACTTC.

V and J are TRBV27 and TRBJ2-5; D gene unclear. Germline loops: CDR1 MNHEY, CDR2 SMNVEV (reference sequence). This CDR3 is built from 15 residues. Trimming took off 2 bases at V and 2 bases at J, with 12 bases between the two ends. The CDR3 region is CASSLTAARQETQYF. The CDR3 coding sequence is TGTGCCAGCAGTTTAACGGCGGCTCGACAAGAGACCCAGTACTTC.

CDR3 sequence: CASSLTGGPNTDTQYF. DNA for the CDR3: TGTGCCAGCAGTTTAACGGGAGGGCCGAACACAGATACGCAGTATTTT. The rearrangement joins TRBV27 to TRBJ2-3, with TRBD2 matching 8 bases. The V gene end was trimmed by 2 bases and the J gene end by 2 bases; junction bases not matched to a gene: 6. Germline V CDR1 and CDR2: MNHEY, SMNVEV (reference sequence). The CDR3 spans 16 residues.

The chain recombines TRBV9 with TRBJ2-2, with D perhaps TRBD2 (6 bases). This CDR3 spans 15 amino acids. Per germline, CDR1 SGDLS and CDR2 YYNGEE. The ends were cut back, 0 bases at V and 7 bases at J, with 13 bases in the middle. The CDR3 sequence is CASSVVSAGSGELFF. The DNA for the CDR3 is TGTGCCAGCAGCGTAGTGAGCGCGGGAAGCGGGGAGCTGTTTTTT.

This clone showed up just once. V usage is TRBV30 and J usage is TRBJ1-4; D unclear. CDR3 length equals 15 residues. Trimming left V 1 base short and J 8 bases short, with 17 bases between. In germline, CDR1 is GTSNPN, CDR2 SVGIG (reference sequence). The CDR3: CAWSEGVSRGEKLFF. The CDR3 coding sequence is TGTGCCTGGAGTGAGGGCGTTTCCAGAGGGGAAAAACTGTTTTTT. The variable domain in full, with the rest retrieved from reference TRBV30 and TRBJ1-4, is SQTIHQWPATLVQPVGSPLSLECTVEGTSNPNLYWYRQAAGRGLQLLFYSVGIGQISSEVPQNLSASRPQDRQFILSSKKLLLSDSGFYLCAWSEGVSRGEKLFFGSGTQLSVL.

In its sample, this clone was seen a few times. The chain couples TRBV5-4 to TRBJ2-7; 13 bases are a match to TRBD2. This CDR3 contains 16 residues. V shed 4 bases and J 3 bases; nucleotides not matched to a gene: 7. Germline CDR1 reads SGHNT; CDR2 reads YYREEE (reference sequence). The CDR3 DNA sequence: TGTGCCAGCAGCCCGCGGACTAGCGGGAGTCTCTACGAGCAGTACTTC. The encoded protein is CASSPRTSGSLYEQYF.

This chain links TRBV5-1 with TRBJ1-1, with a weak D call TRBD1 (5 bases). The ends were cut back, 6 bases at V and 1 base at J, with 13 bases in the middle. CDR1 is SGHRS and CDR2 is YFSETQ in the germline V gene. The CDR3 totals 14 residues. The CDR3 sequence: CASKEGAGNTEAFF. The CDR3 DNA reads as TGCGCCAGCAAGGAAGGGGCAGGGAACACTGAAGCTTTCTTT.

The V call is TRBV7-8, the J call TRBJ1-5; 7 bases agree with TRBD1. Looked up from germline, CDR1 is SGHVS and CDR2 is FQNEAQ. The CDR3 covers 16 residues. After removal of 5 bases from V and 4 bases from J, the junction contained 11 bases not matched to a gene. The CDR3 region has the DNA TGTGCCAGCAGCCTAACCGGACAGGTCGGGAATCAGCCCCAGCATTTT. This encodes CASSLTGQVGNQPQHF.

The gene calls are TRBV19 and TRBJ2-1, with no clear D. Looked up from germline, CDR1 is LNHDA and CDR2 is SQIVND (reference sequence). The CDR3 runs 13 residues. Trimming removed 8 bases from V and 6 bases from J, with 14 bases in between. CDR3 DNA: TGTGCCAGTCGCCGTAAGAGGATCAATGAGCAGTTCTTC. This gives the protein CASRRKRINEQFF.

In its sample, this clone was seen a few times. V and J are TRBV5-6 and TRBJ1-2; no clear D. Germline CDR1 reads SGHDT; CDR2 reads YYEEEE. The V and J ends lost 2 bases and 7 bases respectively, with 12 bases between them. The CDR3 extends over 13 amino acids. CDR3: CASSFGNSGGYTF. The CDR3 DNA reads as TGTGCCAGCAGCTTTGGCAACAGCGGTGGCTACACCTTC.

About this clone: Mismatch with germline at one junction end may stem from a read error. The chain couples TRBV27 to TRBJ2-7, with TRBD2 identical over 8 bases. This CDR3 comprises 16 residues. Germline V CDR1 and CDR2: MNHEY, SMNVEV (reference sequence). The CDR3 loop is CASSLSTSGLAYEQYF. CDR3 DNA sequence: TGTGCCAGCAGTCTATCAACTAGCGGCTTAGCCTACGAGCAGTACTTC.

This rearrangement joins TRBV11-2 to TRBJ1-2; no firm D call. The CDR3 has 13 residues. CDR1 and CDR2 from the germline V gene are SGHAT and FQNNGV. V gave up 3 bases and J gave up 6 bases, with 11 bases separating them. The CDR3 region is CASSFGPGNGYTF. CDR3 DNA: TGTGCCAGCAGCTTCGGACCCGGGAATGGCTACACCTTC.

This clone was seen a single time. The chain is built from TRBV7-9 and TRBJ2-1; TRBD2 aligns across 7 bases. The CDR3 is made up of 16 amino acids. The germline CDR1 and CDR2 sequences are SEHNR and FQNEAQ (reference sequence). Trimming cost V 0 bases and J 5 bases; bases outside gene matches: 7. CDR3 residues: CASSLASFREDNEQFF. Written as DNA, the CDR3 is TGTGCCAGCAGCTTAGCGTCTTTTCGGGAGGACAATGAGCAGTTCTTC.

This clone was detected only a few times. The CDR3 region is CASSPVGGANEQYF. The DNA of the CDR3 is TGCGCCAGCAGCCCCGTAGGGGGGGCAAACGAGCAGTACTTC. The rearrangement joins TRBV5-1 to TRBJ2-7, with D possibly matching TRBD2 (7 bases). Germline V gene lookup returns CDR1 SGHRS and CDR2 YFSETQ. This CDR3 comprises 14 residues. The V and J ends lost 4 bases and 5 bases respectively, with 16 bases between them.